This TCR beta chain was found in a study of beta chain features in type 1 diabetes. Overall study context: All samples yielded about 100 million examined sorted cells. Study-wide points: The study found moderately but significantly shorter TCRB CDR3s in all four CD4+ subsets of Type 1 diabetes patients.

A single heparinised draw of approximately 0.11 L on average was taken per donor. CD45RO/CCR7/CD25/CD127/CD95/CD27 separated CD4+ naive, central memory, regulatory and stem cell-like memory cells by sorting. Turning to this clone: Antigen specificity is unknown.

The investigators reverse transcribed all of the isolated RNA, so they sequenced expressed TCRB transcripts. Using immunoSEQ multiplex PCR, the repertoire was profiled, and TCRdb retains in-frame clones only, with some absent. The sample shows roughly 150,000 clones, about 7.8% of them seen only once. This TCR was recovered from a woman aged 35 to 49 with type 1 diabetes. Input material: central memory CD4+ T cells from blood.

The CDR3 DNA sequence: TGTGCCAGCGAACTCTCTGGGGCCAACGTCCTGACTTTC. This gives the protein CASELSGANVLTF. The V gene is TRBV6-5, the J gene TRBJ2-6; D is ambiguous. V gave up 8 bases and J gave up 0 bases, with 5 bases separating them. Germline V CDR1 and CDR2: MNHEY, SVGAGI. This CDR3 has 13 amino acids.